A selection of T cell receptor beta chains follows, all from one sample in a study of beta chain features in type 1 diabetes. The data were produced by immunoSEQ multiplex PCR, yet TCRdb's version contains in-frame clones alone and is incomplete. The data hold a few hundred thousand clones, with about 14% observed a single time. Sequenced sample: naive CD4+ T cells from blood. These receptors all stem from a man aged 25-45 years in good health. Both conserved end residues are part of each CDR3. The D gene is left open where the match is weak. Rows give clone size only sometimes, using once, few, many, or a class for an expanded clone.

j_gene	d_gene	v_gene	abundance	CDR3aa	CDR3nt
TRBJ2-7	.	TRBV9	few	CASSGSLGGPYEQYF	TGTGCCAGCAGCGGATCTCTCGGGGGTCCCTACGAGCAGTACTTC
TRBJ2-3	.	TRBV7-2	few	CASSLAGASTDTQYF	TGTGCCAGCAGCTTAGCGGGGGCCAGCACAGATACGCAGTATTTT
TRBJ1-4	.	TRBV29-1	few	CSVRTDLNEKLFF	TGCAGCGTCAGAACAGACCTTAATGAAAAACTGTTTTTT
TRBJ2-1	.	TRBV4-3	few	CASSQDEGVYNEQFF	TGCGCCAGCAGCCAAGACGAGGGAGTCTACAATGAGCAGTTCTTC
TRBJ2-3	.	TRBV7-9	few	CASSSRPGHTDTQYF	TGTGCCAGCAGCTCCCGCCCGGGCCACACAGATACGCAGTATTTT
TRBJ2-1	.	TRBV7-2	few	CASSLAGEQFF	TGTGCCAGCAGCTTAGCAGGGGAGCAGTTCTTC
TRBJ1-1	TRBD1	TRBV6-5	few	CASRWTGGTNTEAFF	TGTGCCAGCAGGTGGACAGGGGGCACAAACACTGAAGCTTTCTTT
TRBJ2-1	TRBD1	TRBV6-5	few	CASSYGARGYEQFF	TGTGCCAGCAGTTACGGAGCCAGGGGGTATGAGCAGTTCTTC
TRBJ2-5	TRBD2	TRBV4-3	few	CASSLSGGPETQYF	TGCGCCAGCAGTCTCAGCGGGGGGCCAGAGACCCAGTACTTC
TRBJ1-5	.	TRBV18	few	CASSRGVGPQHF	TGTGCCAGCTCACGGGGGGTCGGACCCCAGCATTTT
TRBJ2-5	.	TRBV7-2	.	CASSFNGGFSGNKETQYF	TGTGCCAGCAGCTTTAACGGTGGGTTTAGCGGAAACAAAGAGACCCAGTACTTC
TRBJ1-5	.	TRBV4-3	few	CAIMFGAGHF	TGCGCCATCATGTTCGGGGCAGGGCATTTT
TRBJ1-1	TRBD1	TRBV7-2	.	CASRFTGTDEAFF	TGTGCCAGCAGATTTACCGGGACAGATGAAGCTTTCTTT
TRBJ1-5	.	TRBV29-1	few	CSAADPDQPQHF	TGCAGCGCCGCAGACCCCGATCAGCCCCAGCATTTT
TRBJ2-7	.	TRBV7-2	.	CASSLALAYEQYF	TGTGCCAGCAGCTTAGCTTTGGCCTACGAGCAGTACTTC
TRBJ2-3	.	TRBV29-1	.	CSVGGRGVRDTQYF	TGCAGCGTTGGGGGCAGGGGGGTCCGGGATACGCAGTATTTT
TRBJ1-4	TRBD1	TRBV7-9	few	CASSPLRLTGAEKLFF	TGTGCCAGCAGCCCCCTTAGGTTGACAGGGGCGGAAAAACTGTTTTTT
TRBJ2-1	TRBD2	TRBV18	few	CASSLPAGGTNEQFF	TGTGCCAGCTCACTACCTGCGGGGGGGACCAATGAGCAGTTCTTC
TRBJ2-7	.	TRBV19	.	CASSSGGTVSYEQYF	TGTGCCAGTAGCTCAGGAGGGACGGTTAGCTACGAGCAGTACTTC
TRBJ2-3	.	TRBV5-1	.	CASSVGGGLADTQYF	TGCGCCAGCAGTGTAGGAGGCGGTCTTGCAGATACGCAGTATTTT
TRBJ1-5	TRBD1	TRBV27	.	CASSTDRGNQPQHF	TGTGCCAGCAGCACGGACAGGGGCAATCAGCCCCAGCATTTT
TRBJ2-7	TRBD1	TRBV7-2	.	CASSLARDRVFEQYF	TGTGCCAGCAGCTTAGCGCGGGACAGGGTCTTCGAGCAGTACTTC
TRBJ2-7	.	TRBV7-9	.	CASSLAGQSYEQYF	TGTGCCAGCAGCTTAGCGGGTCAATCCTACGAGCAGTACTTC
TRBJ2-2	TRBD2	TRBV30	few	CAWSVLAGDLLHTGELFF	TGTGCCTGGAGTGTACTAGCGGGAGACCTACTTCACACCGGGGAGCTGTTTTTT
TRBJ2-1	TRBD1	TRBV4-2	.	CASSQDQGVRGEQFF	TGTGCCAGCAGCCAAGATCAGGGGGTTAGGGGTGAGCAGTTCTTC
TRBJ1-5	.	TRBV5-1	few	CASSLGSNQPQHF	TGCGCCAGCAGCTTGGGTAGCAATCAGCCCCAGCATTTT
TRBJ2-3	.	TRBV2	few	CASSVTGDRDTQYF	TGTGCCAGCAGTGTGACTGGGGACCGAGATACGCAGTATTTT
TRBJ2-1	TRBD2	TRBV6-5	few	CASSYGTSGYNEQFF	TGTGCCAGCAGTTACGGGACTAGCGGATACAATGAGCAGTTCTTC
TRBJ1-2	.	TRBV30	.	CAWNRHTNYGYTF	TGTGCCTGGAATAGGCACACAAACTATGGCTACACCTTC
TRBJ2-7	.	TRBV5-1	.	CASSLYEQYF	TGCGCCAGCAGCCTCTACGAGCAGTACTTC
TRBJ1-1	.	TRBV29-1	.	CSVPKGVGGYWTEAFF	TGCAGCGTTCCCAAGGGGGTCGGGGGATATTGGACTGAAGCTTTCTTT
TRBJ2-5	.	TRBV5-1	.	CASSVGQETQYF	TGCGCCAGCAGCGTCGGGCAAGAGACCCAGTACTTC
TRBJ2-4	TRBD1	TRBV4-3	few	CASSQPGQGDIQYF	TGCGCCAGCAGCCAACCGGGACAGGGGGACATTCAGTACTTC
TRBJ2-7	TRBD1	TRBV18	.	CASSPQTGNHEQYF	TGTGCCAGCTCACCACAGACAGGGAATCACGAGCAGTACTTC
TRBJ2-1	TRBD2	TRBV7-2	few	CASSWKREGEQFF	TGTGCCAGCAGCTGGAAGCGGGAGGGAGAGCAGTTCTTC
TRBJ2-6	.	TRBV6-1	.	CASRAGSSGANVLTF	TGTGCCAGCAGAGCCGGGAGCTCTGGGGCCAACGTCCTGACTTTC
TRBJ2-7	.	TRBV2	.	CASSEVRDAEQYF	TGTGCCAGCAGTGAAGTAAGGGATGCCGAGCAGTACTTC
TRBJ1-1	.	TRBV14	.	CASSQVLGPGTEAFF	TGTGCCAGCAGCCAAGTGTTGGGGCCGGGGACTGAAGCTTTCTTT
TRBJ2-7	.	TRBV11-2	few	CASSSITGKAYEQYF	TGTGCCAGCAGCTCCATTACAGGGAAAGCCTACGAGCAGTACTTC
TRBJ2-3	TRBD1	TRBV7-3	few	CASSQSGTGVDTQYF	TGTGCCAGCAGCCAGTCCGGGACAGGGGTGGATACGCAGTATTTT
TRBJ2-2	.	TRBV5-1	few	CAGTTQGTGELFF	TGCGCCGGCACTACACAGGGCACCGGGGAGCTGTTTTTT
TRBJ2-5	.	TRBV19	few	CASSIVGTLQETQYF	TGTGCCAGTAGTATTGTCGGGACTCTCCAAGAGACCCAGTACTTC
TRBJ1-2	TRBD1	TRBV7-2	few	CASSSDRGSYGYTF	TGTGCCAGCAGCTCGGACAGGGGAAGCTATGGCTACACCTTC
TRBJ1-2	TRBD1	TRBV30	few	CAWIMGGQGPLYGYTF	TGTGCCTGGATTATGGGGGGACAGGGCCCCCTGTATGGCTACACCTTC
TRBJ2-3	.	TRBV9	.	CASSVWDGRSTDTQYF	TGTGCCAGCAGCGTATGGGACGGAAGGAGCACAGATACGCAGTATTTT
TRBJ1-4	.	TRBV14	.	CASSQVLGNPDEKLFF	TGTGCCAGCAGCCAAGTTTTGGGGAACCCAGATGAAAAACTGTTTTTT
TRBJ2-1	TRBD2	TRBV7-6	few	CASSLVVSGGYNEQFF	TGTGCCAGCAGCTTAGTGGTTAGCGGGGGGTACAATGAGCAGTTCTTC
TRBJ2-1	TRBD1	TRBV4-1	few	CASSPLGQGWEQFF	TGCGCCAGCAGCCCCCTCGGACAGGGCTGGGAGCAGTTCTTC
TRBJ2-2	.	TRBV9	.	CASSVSSHTGELFF	TGTGCCAGCAGCGTATCTAGCCACACCGGGGAGCTGTTTTTT
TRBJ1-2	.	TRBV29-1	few	CSVEAGHSNYGYTF	TGCAGCGTTGAGGCGGGACACTCTAACTATGGCTACACCTTC
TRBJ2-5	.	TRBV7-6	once	CASGRWEKETQYF	TGTGCCAGTGGACGCTGGGAGAAAGAGACCCAGTACTTC
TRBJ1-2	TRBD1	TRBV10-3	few	CAIMSTGDGYTF	TGTGCCATCATGTCGACAGGGGATGGCTACACCTTC
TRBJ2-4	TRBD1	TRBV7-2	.	CASSPGGMTSSYF	TGTGCCAGCAGTCCAGGGGGAATGACGTCTTCGTACTTC
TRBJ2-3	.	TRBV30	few	CAWKVSGRGTDTQYF	TGTGCCTGGAAGGTTTCGGGCCGGGGCACAGATACGCAGTATTTT